The clone carrying this TCR beta chain came up many times. Its cognate antigen is unknown. This entry is derived from a study of T cells in Graves' hyperthyroidism and ophthalmopathy. Amplified TCR beta CDR3 regions came from RNA transcripts. In the first-round RT-PCR of the TCR CDR3, the HTBI primer set was used. In TCRdb, the multiplex PCR reads were re-called with MiXCR into one record per CDR3 protein. The profile shows about 610,000 distinct CDR3 sequences, about 15% of them singletons. PBMCs stemmed from more than 7.5 ml fresh peripheral blood. The trim removed 6 bases at V and 2 bases at J, leaving 6 bases unmatched. The CDR3 runs to 15 residues. Study results and limitations: Model predictions of ophthalmopathy came a median approximately 6.2 months before onset.

Sequencing was performed on blood. This receptor was identified in a woman aged 35 to 49 with Graves' ophthalmopathy. The rearrangement uses TRBV12-3 or TRBV12-4 and TRBJ2-7; TRBD2 agrees at 11 bases. The CDR3 loop is CASRDQGLAAYEQYF. As DNA, the CDR3 is TGTGCCAGCAGAGACCAGGGACTAGCGGCCTACGAGCAGTACTTC.